This T cell receptor (beta chain) appears in the sequencing data of a study of blood T cell dynamics during melanoma immunotherapy (dated by TCRdb to about 2020). Regarding the research as a whole: The patients had metastatic melanoma and were given first-line pembrolizumab or nivolumab plus ipilimumab as standard of care in the United Kingdom. Peripheral T cell receptor repertoires of metastatic melanoma patients were profiled before and after one cycle of checkpoint inhibitor therapy to find early correlates of response. The training cohort was made up of consecutive patients, while a further independent group of patients from the same centre was pooled to form an external validation set.

What the research found in general, with its limitations: The relatively small sample size was recognized as a factor that could limit how well the results generalize. The study could not determine whether the T cell clones driving repertoire changes were melanoma-specific or reflected general immune activation. Of the sorted CD8+ subsets, TIE cells had both the greatest clonality and the greatest similarity to cfDNA CDR3 sequences, which suggests active turnover converging on dominant clones.

The time point label on this specimen signifies: week 3, after first cycle of checkpoint inhibitor. Blood was sampled before treatment (T0) and at week 3 (W3), after the first cycle of checkpoint blockade. Except for a couple of patients with rapid clinical progression, response was assessed 12 weeks after the first infusion by RECIST 1.1; disease control meant complete response, partial response or stable disease. Any patient who had received prior systemic cancer treatment, was on concomitant immunosuppressant therapy or had synchronous other active malignancies was excluded. Sorted CD8+ memory and naive T cell subsets were sequenced at T0 and W3 from six patients, three progressing and three with disease control. Lymphoprep and SepMate tubes were used to isolate PBMC from blood, and red cell lysis was then performed. QIAamp DNA Blood Mini kits were used to extract DNA from PBMC and from sorted T cell subsets. CD8+ T cell subsets were live-sorted on a FACSAria III cytometer and were frozen prior to DNA extraction. Fresh PBMC for flow cytometry were held at 4°C in PBS with roughly 2% fetal bovine serum and analyzed within 25 hours.

For this clone: It lacks a known antigen. Within one base of it there is no much larger clone, and no base qualities were kept.

From its cysteine to its phenylalanine, the CDR3 spans 15 amino acids. CDR3 DNA only is kept here, 45 bases in frame from base 1. For CDR1 and CDR2, the germline V gene lists MDHEN and SYDVKM. Cut back by 4 bases and 7 bases, the V and J ends lie 16 bases apart. For each sorted CD8+ T cell subset, the entire amount of extracted DNA went into the assay. TCR beta CDR3 sequences were amplified from genomic DNA using the immunoSEQ TCRb Assay kit according to manufacturer instructions. The KAPA Library Quantification Kit for Illumina platforms was used to quantify pooled libraries by qPCR. Pooled libraries were sequenced on an Illumina NextSeq 500, clustered at roughly 0.55-1.1 pM. The original pipeline was this. TCR data were analyzed with immunoSEQ ANALYZER and the R LymphoSeq package. A rearrangement efficiency score was calculated as productive divided by the sum of productive and non-productive CDR3 sequences. Clonality was measured with the Gini coefficient and diversity with the Renyi index at alpha=1, and both measures were compared pairwise between timepoints within each patient. Clonal relatedness, based on an edit distance of 3, and repertoire similarity, based on the Bhattacharyya coefficient, were both computed in LymphoSeq. To classify response, a linear discriminant analysis based on week-3 changes in clonality and diversity was built using the R MASS and caret packages. In its TCRdb copy, this immuneACCESS table keeps in-frame sequences only and misses some clones. Where compared with another copy, unresolved V genes explain less than half of these, and the others have no known cause. The V and J calls and clone size were taken over from that table, and D and trimming were inferred from the DNA. This sample has some 15,000 clones in its table, and 94% of those were observed once. Jointly, the top ten make up about 0.21% of the sample.

This TCR derives from a human donor with melanoma. The rearrangement joined TRBV28 to TRBJ1-4; the D gene cannot be named for sure. Source: effector memory CD8+ T cells from blood, taken from a patient treated with checkpoint blockade. The bases are TGTGCCAGCAGTTCGACAAGCGAGGCGGGTGAAAAACTGTTTTTT. This translates into CASSSTSEAGEKLFF.